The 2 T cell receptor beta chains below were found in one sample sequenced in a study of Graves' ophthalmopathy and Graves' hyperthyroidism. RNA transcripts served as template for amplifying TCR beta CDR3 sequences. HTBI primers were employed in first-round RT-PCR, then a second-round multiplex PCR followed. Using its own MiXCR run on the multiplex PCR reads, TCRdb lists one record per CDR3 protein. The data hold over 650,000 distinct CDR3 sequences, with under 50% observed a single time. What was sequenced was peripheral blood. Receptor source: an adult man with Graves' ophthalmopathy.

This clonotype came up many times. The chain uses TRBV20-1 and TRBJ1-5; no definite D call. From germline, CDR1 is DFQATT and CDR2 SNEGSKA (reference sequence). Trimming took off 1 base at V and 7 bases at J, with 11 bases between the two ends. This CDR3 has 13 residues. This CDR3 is CSARGSAVQPQHF. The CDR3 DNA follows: TGCAGTGCTAGAGGGAGCGCAGTCCAGCCCCAGCATTTT.

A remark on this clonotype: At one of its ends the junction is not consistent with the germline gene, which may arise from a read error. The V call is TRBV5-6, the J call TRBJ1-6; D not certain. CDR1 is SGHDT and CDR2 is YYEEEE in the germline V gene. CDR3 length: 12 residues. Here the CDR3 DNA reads TGTGCCGGCAGCTTGGAGAATTCACCCCTCCACTTT. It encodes CAGSLENSPLHF.